The present T cell receptor (beta chain) was sequenced within a study of blood T cell repertoires in COVID-19. For the study at large: Samples came from the United States, Italy and Spain, spanning acute and convalescent COVID-19.

This clone was recorded only once. Profiled with immunoSEQ multiplex PCR; TCRdb holds only in-frame clones, not every one. The table has about 98,000 clones, approximately 82% seen once; the top ten hold about a tenth. The CDR3 consists of 14 residues. The germline CDR1 and CDR2 sequences are SGHNT and YYREEE (reference sequence). V gave up 4 bases and J gave up 0 bases; unmatched junction bases: 4. The sequence derives from a man between 65 and 80 years old with active or convalescent COVID-19. The chain employs TRBV5-4 and TRBJ2-7; 7 bases align to TRBD1. The sequencing input was peripheral blood. The CDR3 coding sequence is TGTGCCAGCAGCGATCGGGACAGCTCCTACGAGCAGTACTTC. The encoded protein is CASSDRDSSYEQYF.